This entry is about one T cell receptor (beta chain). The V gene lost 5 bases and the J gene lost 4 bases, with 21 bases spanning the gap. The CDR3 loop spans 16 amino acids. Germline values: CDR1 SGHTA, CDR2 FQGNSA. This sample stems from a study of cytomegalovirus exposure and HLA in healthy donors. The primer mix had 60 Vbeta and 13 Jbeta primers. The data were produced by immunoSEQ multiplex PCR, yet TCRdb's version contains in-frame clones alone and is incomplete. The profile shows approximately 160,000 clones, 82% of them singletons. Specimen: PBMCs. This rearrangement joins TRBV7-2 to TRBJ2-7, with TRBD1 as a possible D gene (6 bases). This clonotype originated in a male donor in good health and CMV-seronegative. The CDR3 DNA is TGTGCCAGCAGCCCGGGGTCGGCCAGGGGCCCGTACGAGCAGTACTTC. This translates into CASSPGSARGPYEQYF.